The present TCR beta chain was sequenced within a study of CDR3 diversity in severe acne. CDR1 and CDR2 from the germline V gene are SGHVS and FQNEAQ. Trimming left V 11 bases short and J 3 bases short, with 20 bases between. This CDR3 has 15 residues. From the PCR reads, TCRdb called clonotypes with MiXCR, one entry per CDR3 protein. Of more than 80,000 distinct CDR3 sequences in the sample, 49% were seen once. The sequenced sample was blood. The TCR comes from a male donor with severe acne vulgaris. The V and J genes are TRBV7-8 and TRBJ2-1, with no clear D. This chain's CDR3 is CACSLGRSDYNEQFF. The CDR3 DNA reads TGTGCCTGTAGCTTAGGCAGGAGCGACTACAATGAGCAGTTCTTC.